The source of this T cell receptor (beta chain) is a study of cytomegalovirus exposure and HLA in healthy donors. Study-wide findings and caveats: Among the most significant clusters, several appeared linked to common viral pathogens in a later analysis.

Germline V gene lookup returns CDR1 SGHRS and CDR2 YFSETQ. The CDR3 length is 17 residues. The ends were cut back, 4 bases at V and 2 bases at J, with 18 bases in the middle. PCR was performed using 60 Vbeta and 13 Jbeta primers. Libraries were prepared by immunoSEQ multiplex PCR; TCRdb keeps only in-frame clonotypes and omits some of them. This repertoire shows 70,000 to 95,000 clones, roughly 80% found once; its top ten account for 2.2%. This clone was seen more than once but under ten times. Its matching antigen is unknown. The chain joins TRBV5-1 to TRBJ2-2; perhaps TRBD1 as D (6 bases). Specimen: PBMCs. This TCR was recovered from a man in his forties or fifties in good health and CMV-seronegative. The CDR3, as DNA: TGCGCCAGCAGCCGGACGACAGGACCTACTAACACCGGGGAGCTGTTTTTT. Protein: CASSRTTGPTNTGELFF.